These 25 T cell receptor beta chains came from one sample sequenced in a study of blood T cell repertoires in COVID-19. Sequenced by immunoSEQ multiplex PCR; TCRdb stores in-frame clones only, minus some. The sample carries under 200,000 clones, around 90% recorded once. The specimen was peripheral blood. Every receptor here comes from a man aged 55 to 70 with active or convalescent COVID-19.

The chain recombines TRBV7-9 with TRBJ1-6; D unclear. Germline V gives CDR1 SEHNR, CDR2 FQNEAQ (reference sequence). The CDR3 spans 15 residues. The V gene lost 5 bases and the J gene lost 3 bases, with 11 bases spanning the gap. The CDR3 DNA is TGTGCCAGCAGCGCCCAGGTAGACTATAATTCACCCCTCCACTTT. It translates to CASSAQVDYNSPLHF.

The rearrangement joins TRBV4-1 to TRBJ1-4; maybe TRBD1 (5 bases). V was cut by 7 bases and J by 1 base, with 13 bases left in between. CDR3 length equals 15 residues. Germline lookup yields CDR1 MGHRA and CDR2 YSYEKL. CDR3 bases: TGCGCCAGCACAATGCGGGGGGTAACTAATGAAAAACTGTTTTTT. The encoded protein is CASTMRGVTNEKLFF.

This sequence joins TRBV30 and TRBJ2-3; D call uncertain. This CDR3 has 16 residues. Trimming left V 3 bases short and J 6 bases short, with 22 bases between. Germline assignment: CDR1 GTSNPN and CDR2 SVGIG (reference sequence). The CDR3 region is CAWSRAGILTPDTQYF. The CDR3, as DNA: TGTGCCTGGAGCCGCGCTGGTATCCTAACCCCCGATACGCAGTATTTT.

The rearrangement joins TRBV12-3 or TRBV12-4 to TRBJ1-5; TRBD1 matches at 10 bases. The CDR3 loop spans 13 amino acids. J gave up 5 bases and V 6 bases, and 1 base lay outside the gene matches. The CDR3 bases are TGTGCCAGCAGGGGGACAGGGGATCAGCCCCAGCATTTT. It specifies CASRGTGDQPQHF.

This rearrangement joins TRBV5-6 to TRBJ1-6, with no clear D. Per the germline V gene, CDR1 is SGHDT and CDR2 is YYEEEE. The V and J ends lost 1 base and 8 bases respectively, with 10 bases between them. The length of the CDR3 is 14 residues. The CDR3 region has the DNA TGTGCCAGCAGCTTGAGGGAGCGAGATTCACCCCTCCACTTT. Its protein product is CASSLRERDSPLHF.

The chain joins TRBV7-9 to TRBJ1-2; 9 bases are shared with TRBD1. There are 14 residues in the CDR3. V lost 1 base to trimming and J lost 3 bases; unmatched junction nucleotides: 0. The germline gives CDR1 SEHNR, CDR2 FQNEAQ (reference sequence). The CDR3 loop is CASSLGTGDYGYTF. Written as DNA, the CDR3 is TGTGCCAGCAGCTTAGGGACAGGGGACTATGGCTACACCTTC.

CDR3 coding DNA: TGTGCCACCTCACGGGGGACAGGGGCAGATACGCAGTATTTT. Translated, it gives CATSRGTGADTQYF. V usage is TRBV7-9 and J usage is TRBJ2-3; 10 nucleotides match TRBD1. The germline V gene encodes CDR1 SEHNR and CDR2 FQNEAQ (reference sequence). The CDR3 is made up of 14 amino acids. V trimming: 10 bases; J trimming: 4 bases; junction bases outside the gene matches: 8.

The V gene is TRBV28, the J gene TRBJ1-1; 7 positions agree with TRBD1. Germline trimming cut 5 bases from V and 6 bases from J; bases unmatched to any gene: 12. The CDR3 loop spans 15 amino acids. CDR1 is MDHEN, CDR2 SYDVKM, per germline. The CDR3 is CASSTPGGGVAEAFF. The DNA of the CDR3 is TGTGCCAGCAGTACCCCTGGAGGGGGCGTGGCTGAAGCTTTCTTT.

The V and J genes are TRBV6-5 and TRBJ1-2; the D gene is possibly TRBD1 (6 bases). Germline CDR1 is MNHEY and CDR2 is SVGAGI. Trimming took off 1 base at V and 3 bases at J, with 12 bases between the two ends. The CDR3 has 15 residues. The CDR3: CASSYYTGTDYGYTF. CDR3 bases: TGTGCCAGCAGTTACTACACAGGGACGGACTATGGCTACACCTTC.

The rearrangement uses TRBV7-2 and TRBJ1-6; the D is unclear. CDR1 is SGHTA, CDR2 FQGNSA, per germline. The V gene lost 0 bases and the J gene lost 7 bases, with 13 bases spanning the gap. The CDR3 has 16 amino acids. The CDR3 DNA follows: TGTGCCAGCAGCTTAGCGGTCGCAGGCCCAAATTCACCCCTCCACTTT. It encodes CASSLAVAGPNSPLHF.

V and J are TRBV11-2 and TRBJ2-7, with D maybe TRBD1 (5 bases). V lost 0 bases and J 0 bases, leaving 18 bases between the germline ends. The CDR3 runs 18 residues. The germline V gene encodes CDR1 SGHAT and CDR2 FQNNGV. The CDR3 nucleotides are TGTGCCAGCAGCTTAGAGAGAGGACAAAAGCTCACCTCCTACGAGCAGTACTTC. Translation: CASSLERGQKLTSYEQYF. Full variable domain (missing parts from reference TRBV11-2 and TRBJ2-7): EAGVAQSPRYKIIEKRQSVAFWCNPISGHATLYWYQQILGQGPKLLIQFQNNGVVDDSQLPKDRFSAERLKGVDSTLKIQPAKLEDSAVYLCASSLERGQKLTSYEQYFGPGTRLTVT.

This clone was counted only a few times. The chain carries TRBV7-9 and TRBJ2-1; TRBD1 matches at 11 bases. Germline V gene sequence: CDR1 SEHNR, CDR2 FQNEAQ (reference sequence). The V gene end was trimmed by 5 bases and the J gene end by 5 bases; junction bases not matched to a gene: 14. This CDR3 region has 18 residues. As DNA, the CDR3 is TGTGCCAGCAGCCTCCCAATTTTCCGGGACAGGGGGAACAATGAGCAGTTCTTC. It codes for CASSLPIFRDRGNNEQFF.

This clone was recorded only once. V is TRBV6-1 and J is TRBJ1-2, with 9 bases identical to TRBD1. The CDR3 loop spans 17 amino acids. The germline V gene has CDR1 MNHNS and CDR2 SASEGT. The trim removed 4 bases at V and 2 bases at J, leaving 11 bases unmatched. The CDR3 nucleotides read TGTGCCAGCAGTGGACCACCACAGGGGGCAGTCAACTATGGCTACACCTTC. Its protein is CASSGPPQGAVNYGYTF.

The CDR3 DNA reads as TGTGCCAGTAGCCGACAGGGGACTGAAAAACTGTTTTTT. Translated: CASSRQGTEKLFF. The rearrangement links TRBV19 to TRBJ1-4; 8 nucleotides agree with TRBD1. CDR1 is LNHDA, CDR2 SQIVND, per germline (reference sequence). The CDR3 is 13 residues long. Trimming took 6 bases from V and 7 from J; bases not matched to a gene: 4.

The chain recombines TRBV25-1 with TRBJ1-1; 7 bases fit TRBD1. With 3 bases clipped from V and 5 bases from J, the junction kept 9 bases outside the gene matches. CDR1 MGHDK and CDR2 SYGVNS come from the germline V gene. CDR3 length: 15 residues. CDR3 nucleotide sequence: TGTGCCAGCAGTGACCCAGGGGACAGTGGGACTGAAGCTTTCTTT. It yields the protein CASSDPGDSGTEAFF.

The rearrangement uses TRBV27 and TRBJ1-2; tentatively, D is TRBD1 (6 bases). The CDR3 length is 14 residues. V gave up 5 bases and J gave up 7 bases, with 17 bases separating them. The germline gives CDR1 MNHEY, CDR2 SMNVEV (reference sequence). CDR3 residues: CASSLWGGQGGYTF. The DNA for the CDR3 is TGTGCCAGCAGTCTCTGGGGGGGGCAGGGTGGCTACACCTTC.

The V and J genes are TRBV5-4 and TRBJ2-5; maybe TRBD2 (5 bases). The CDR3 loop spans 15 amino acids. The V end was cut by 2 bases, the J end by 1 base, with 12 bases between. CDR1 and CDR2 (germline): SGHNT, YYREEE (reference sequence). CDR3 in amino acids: CASSLLVTGQETQYF. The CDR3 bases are TGTGCCAGCAGCTTACTAGTTACGGGCCAAGAGACCCAGTACTTC.

CDR3 region: CAIRETVNTGELFF. The CDR3 DNA reads TGTGCCATCAGGGAGACAGTGAACACCGGGGAGCTGTTTTTT. The rearrangement links TRBV10-3 to TRBJ2-2; maybe TRBD1 (5 bases). The CDR3 extends over 14 amino acids. Deletions cut 6 bases from V and 1 base from J, with 9 bases between. The germline V gene encodes CDR1 ENHRY and CDR2 SYGVKD.

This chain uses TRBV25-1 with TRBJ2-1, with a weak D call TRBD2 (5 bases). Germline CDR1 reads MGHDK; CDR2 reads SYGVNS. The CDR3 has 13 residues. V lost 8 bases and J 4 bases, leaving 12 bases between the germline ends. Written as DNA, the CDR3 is TGTGCCAGCCCGCGGAAGCGGTACAATGAGCAGTTCTTC. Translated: CASPRKRYNEQFF.

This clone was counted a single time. CDR3: CASSLSDRNYEQYF. For the CDR3, the DNA is TGTGCCAGCAGTTTATCGGACAGGAACTACGAGCAGTACTTC. J is TRBJ2-7 and V is TRBV27; 7 bases line up with TRBD1. Germline values: CDR1 MNHEY, CDR2 SMNVEV (reference sequence). With V trimmed by 0 bases and J by 3 bases, 2 bases remained unmatched. The CDR3 is 14 amino acids.

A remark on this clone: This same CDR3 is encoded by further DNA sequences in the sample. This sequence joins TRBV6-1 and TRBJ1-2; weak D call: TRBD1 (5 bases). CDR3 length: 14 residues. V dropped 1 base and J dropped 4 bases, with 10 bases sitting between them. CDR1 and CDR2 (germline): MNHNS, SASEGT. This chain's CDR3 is CASSEGGRPYGYTF. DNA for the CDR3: TGTGCCAGCAGTGAAGGGGGCAGACCCTATGGCTACACCTTC.

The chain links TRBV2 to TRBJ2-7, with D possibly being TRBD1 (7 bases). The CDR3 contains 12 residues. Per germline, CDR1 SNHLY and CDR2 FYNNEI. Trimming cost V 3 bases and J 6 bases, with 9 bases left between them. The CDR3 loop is CASSDRGAEQYF. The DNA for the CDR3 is TGTGCCAGCAGTGACAGGGGGGCCGAGCAGTACTTC.

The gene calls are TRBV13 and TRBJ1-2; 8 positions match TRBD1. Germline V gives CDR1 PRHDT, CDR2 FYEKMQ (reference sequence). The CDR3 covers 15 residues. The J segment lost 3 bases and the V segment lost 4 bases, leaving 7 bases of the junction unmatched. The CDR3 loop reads CASSYDRGGDYGYTF. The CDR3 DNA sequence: TGTGCCAGCAGCTACGACAGGGGAGGGGACTATGGCTACACCTTC.

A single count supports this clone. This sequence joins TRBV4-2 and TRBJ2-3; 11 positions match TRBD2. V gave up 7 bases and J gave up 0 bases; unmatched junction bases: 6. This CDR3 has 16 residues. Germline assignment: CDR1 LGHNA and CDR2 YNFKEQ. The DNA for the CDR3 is TGTGCCAGCACCCCTAGCGGGGGGCGTAGCACAGATACGCAGTATTTT. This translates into CASTPSGGRSTDTQYF.

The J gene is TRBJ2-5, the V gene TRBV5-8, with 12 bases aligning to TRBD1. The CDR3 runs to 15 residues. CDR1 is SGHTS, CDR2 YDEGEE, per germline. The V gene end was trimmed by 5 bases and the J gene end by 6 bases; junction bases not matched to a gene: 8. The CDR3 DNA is TGTGCCAGCAGTGCCCTGGGGACAGGGGGCAAGACCCAGTACTTC. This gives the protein CASSALGTGGKTQYF.